This TCR beta chain was documented in a study of cytomegalovirus exposure and HLA in healthy donors. Study-wide background: The use of the same platform for the 95 to 150 validation repertoires and the approximately 730 first-cohort repertoires was reported by a later analysis.

Points from the study as a whole: According to a subsequent analysis, TCR clusters identified in the first cohort showed a tendency to co-occur across the 100 to 150 validation repertoires. In vitro experiments confirmed that a few CMV-associated chains were specific for CMV antigens. Researchers counted roughly 160 TCR beta chains as cytomegalovirus-associated.

For this clone: The target antigen is unknown.

CDR3 length: 14 residues. Looked up from germline, CDR1 is SEHNR and CDR2 is FQNEAQ (reference sequence). V was trimmed by 4 bases and J by 0 bases, leaving 9 bases between them. Clones were sequenced by immunoSEQ multiplex PCR, and TCRdb holds only the in-frame ones, with some missing. There are about 160,000 clones in the sample; around four fifths occur only once, and 2% to 2.5% lies in the top ten. The clonotype was recovered from a man aged 30 to 39 in good health and CMV-seropositive. The chain couples TRBV7-9 to TRBJ1-2; D might be TRBD1 (6 bases). The sequencing input was PBMCs. The CDR3: CASSSWTANYGYTF. DNA of the CDR3: TGTGCCAGCAGCTCCTGGACAGCTAACTATGGCTACACCTTC.